Below, one T cell receptor (beta chain) is given with its context. No cognate antigen has been identified for it. The input lacks base qualities; no much larger clone sits a single base away. The CDR3 regions of human TCRbeta chains were subjected to immunosequencing. As for the authors' bioinformatics: Repertoire TCRs were matched against a reference library of SARS-CoV-2-specific TCRs generated with the MIRA antigen-specificity platform. Breadth meant the fraction of unique TCRs that were SARS-CoV-2-associated, whereas depth meant the fraction of total T cells that were SARS-CoV-2-associated. Using the MIRA data, each spike-specific TCR was mapped to the spike region that the TCR reacts to and placed in a CD4 or CD8 class. Log10-transformed breadth and depth values were compared by one-way ANOVA with Sidak's multiple comparisons tests. Drawn from immuneACCESS, this table holds only the in-frame rearrangements with V and J called that TCRdb kept. Clones are partly lost; checked studies trace under half to an unresolved V gene and leave the rest unexplained. Clone size and V and J calls were adopted from that table, with D and trimming inferred from the DNA. The sample table holds about 150,000 clones, of which roughly 92% were seen once. Over 1.5% of the sample is taken by the ten largest.

This specimen's time point label, per the study, means: baseline before first vaccination. Vaccinee samples came from UK trials COV001 and COV002, including a single-blind randomized controlled phase 2/3 trial of AZD1222 (ChAdOx1 nCoV-19) in healthy adults. For TCRbeta chain sequencing, PBMC samples were collected from trial participants at day 0 and at day 28 after the second dose. The sample belongs to a study of T cell responses to AZD1222 COVID-19 vaccine (dated by TCRdb to 2020 to 2023). General notes on the study: AZD1222 recipients with second doses at about 4 weeks or about 12 weeks were pooled, because spike-specific TCR depth and breadth did not differ between schedules. Trial participants were enrolled by age into subgroups of 18-55, 56-69 and 70-plus years, and about 150, 27 and 61 TCR-sequenced participants, respectively, were included in these subgroups. TCR sequencing was performed for fewer than 250 trial participants, of whom roughly 200 were given two doses of AZD1222 and 26 were given two doses of MenACWY control vaccine. Overall study results and their limits: Conclusions about previously exposed vaccinees are limited, since just five or six AZD1222 recipients were seropositive for SARS-CoV-2 at baseline. Nearly half of unique spike-specific TCRs reportedly recognized epitopes outside regions mutated in the B.1.351 and B.1.1.7 variants. Participants were mostly white British and included more females than males, and it was suggested by the authors that clonal diversity may have been underestimated. After two AZD1222 doses, both the breadth and the depth of spike-specific TCRs were significantly higher than at day 0 and than in MenACWY recipients. Because no samples from the day 14 peak response were available, repertoires could be characterized only after the peak T cell response. Vaccine-associated CD4 TCRs spanned the whole spike protein, with dominant responses in regions 160-218 and 743-854. The 56-69-year group was small, and its depth increase did not reach significance, likely because of low power.

Inclusive of the bounding cysteine and phenylalanine, the CDR3 is 13 residues long. Of all the DNA, just the CDR3 is kept, 39 bases in frame from base 1. The germline V gene (reference sequence) supplies CDR1 MNHEY and CDR2 SMNVEV. V loses 5 bases at its end and J loses 7 bases; junction bases beyond the gene matches: 7. This TCR was sampled from an adult in good health. Rearrangement joined TRBV27 to TRBJ1-1, and 7 junction bases match TRBD1. The sequencing used peripheral blood, collected on day 0 of AZD1222 vaccination. The bases read TGTGCCAGCAGTCCCGGGACAGATAGTGAAGCTTTCTTT. Protein translation: CASSPGTDSEAFF.